This entry is about one T cell receptor (beta chain). Its antigen is not identified. This sample was taken from a study of T cells in localized non-small cell lung cancer. Sequenced by immunoSEQ multiplex PCR; TCRdb stores in-frame clones only, minus some. The table has some 25,000 clones, approximately 84% seen once; the top ten hold 5.8%. Findings of the study overall: Sequencing was restricted to one tumor region; therefore, heterogeneity remains possible. In adjacent lung appeared a median around 54 of the top 100 tumor clones. Longer overall survival was associated with a higher density of T cells in the blood. There was higher T cell clonality in uninvolved adjacent lung than in tumor, and it was highest there.

The origin of this receptor is a male donor older than 55 with stage II squamous cell lung carcinoma. The source material was peripheral blood, sampled before any cancer treatment.

This CDR3 reads CASREIDQENTEAFF. The CDR3 nucleotides read TGCGCCAGCAGGGAGATCGACCAAGAGAACACTGAAGCTTTCTTT. V and J are TRBV23-1 and TRBJ1-1; D unresolved. TRBV23-1 is marked as an open reading frame, function uncertain. This CDR3 contains 15 residues. V was trimmed by 6 bases and J by 1 base, leaving 15 bases between them.